One sample yielded the 27 T cell receptor beta chains listed below, sequenced in a study of OX40 agonist ivuxolimab in advanced cancers. Library preparation was by the immunoSEQ multiplex PCR assay. Entries here come from immuneACCESS through TCRdb and include only in-frame sequences with V and J called. Some clones fail to appear in such tables; in the studies checked, an unresolved V gene covers under half of the shortfall, and the cause of the remainder is unknown. The sample records 30,000 to 50,000 clones, 80% to 90% of which are singletons. The leading ten clones occupy 0.45% to 0.7% of the sample. The source material was CD4+ or CD8+ T cells sorted from blood, sampled in a trial of the OX40 agonist ivuxolimab. The origin of the receptors is an adult with an advanced solid tumor such as melanoma, head and neck, liver or kidney cancer.

The DNA for the CDR3 is TGCAGTGCTAGTTGGGGGACCCAGCATTTT. Protein sequence: CSASWGTQHF. This chain joins TRBV20-1 and TRBJ1-5; possibly TRBD1 for D (5 bases). Trimming took off 3 bases at V and 11 bases at J, with 8 bases between the two ends. The CDR3 totals 10 residues. The V gene's germline CDR1 is DFQATT and CDR2 SNEGSKA (reference sequence).

V usage is TRBV28 and J usage is TRBJ2-5; 11 bases are a match to TRBD1. This CDR3 is built from 17 residues. The V gene's germline CDR1 is MDHEN and CDR2 SYDVKM. V shed 5 bases and J 3 bases; nucleotides not matched to a gene: 11. The CDR3 protein is CASSPPTGTGGKETQYF. Written as DNA, the CDR3 is TGTGCCAGCAGTCCCCCCACGGGGACAGGGGGGAAAGAGACCCAGTACTTC.

V usage is TRBV7-6 and J usage is TRBJ2-1; 7 nucleotides align to TRBD1. Germline V gene data show CDR1 as SGHVS and CDR2 as FNYEAQ. Trimming cost V 6 bases and J 3 bases; bases outside gene matches: 8. There are 15 residues in the CDR3. CDR3 loop: CASSPQGNFYNEQFF. The CDR3 DNA follows: TGTGCCAGCAGTCCACAGGGGAATTTCTACAATGAGCAGTTCTTC.

J is TRBJ1-4 and V is TRBV19, with D uncertain. This CDR3 has 16 residues. V lost 4 bases to trimming and J lost 7 bases, with 19 bases between them. Germline loops: CDR1 LNHDA, CDR2 SQIVND (reference sequence). The CDR3 DNA reads as TGTGCCAGTAGTAACCCACGGGGTGGGGAACGTGAAAAACTGTTTTTT. Its translation: CASSNPRGGEREKLFF.

The rearrangement joins TRBV5-1 to TRBJ1-1; D remains unclear. Germline V lookup: CDR1 SGHRS, CDR2 YFSETQ. This CDR3 spans 13 amino acids. The V end lost 0 bases, the J end lost 1 base, and 4 bases lay between the germline ends. CDR3 sequence reads: CASSLVTNTEAFF. CDR3 sequence (DNA): TGCGCCAGCAGCTTGGTGACGAACACTGAAGCTTTCTTT.

This sequence joins TRBV5-1 and TRBJ2-7; D could derive from TRBD1 or TRBD2 (5 bases each). The CDR3 totals 14 residues. The V end was cut by 1 base, the J end by 2 bases, with 10 bases between. Looked up from germline, CDR1 is SGHRS and CDR2 is YFSETQ. The CDR3 DNA reads TGCGCCAGCAGCTTGCGGCAGGGACCCTACGAGCAGTACTTC. Its protein is CASSLRQGPYEQYF.

This clone came up once. The chain has TRBV19 and TRBJ2-5, with D tentatively TRBD1 (5 bases). The CDR3 is 14 amino acids. Germline V gives CDR1 LNHDA, CDR2 SQIVND (reference sequence). V was cut by 5 bases and J by 2 bases, with 12 bases left in between. CDR3 loop: CASSSSTAQETQYF. As DNA, the CDR3 is TGTGCCAGTAGTTCCTCGACAGCACAAGAGACCCAGTACTTC.

This chain links TRBV5-1 with TRBJ1-6; D may be TRBD1 (5 bases). Per germline, CDR1 SGHRS and CDR2 YFSETQ. V dropped 7 bases and J dropped 5 bases, with 19 bases sitting between them. This CDR3 contains 16 residues. The CDR3 DNA follows: TGCGCCAGCCGAAGGAGACCCGGGGGGGATAATTCACCCCTCCACTTT. Translated, it gives CASRRRPGGDNSPLHF. Full variable domain (missing parts from reference TRBV5-1 and TRBJ1-6): KAGVTQTPRYLIKTRGQQVTLSCSPISGHRSVSWYQQTPGQGLQFLFEYFSETQRNKGNFPGRFSGRQFSNSRSEMNVSTLELGDSALYLCASRRRPGGDNSPLHFGNGTRLTVT.

As concerns this clone: This likely comes from a read error, as the CDR3 has no conserved phenylalanine or tryptophan at its end. The V call is TRBV6-1, the J call TRBJ1-6; D unresolved. CDR3 length: 13 amino acids. Trimming took off 8 bases at V and 4 bases at J, with 9 bases between the two ends. Germline V gene lookup returns CDR1 MNHNS and CDR2 SASEGT. The CDR3 sequence: CASRGLYNSPLHL. For the CDR3, the DNA is TGTGCCAGCCGAGGGTTATATAATTCACCCCTCCACCTT.

This chain uses TRBV2 with TRBJ2-5, with 7 positions matching TRBD2. Trimming at V came to 3 bases and at J to 4 bases, leaving 5 bases not matched to a gene. The CDR3 runs to 14 residues. Germline CDR1 is SNHLY and CDR2 is FYNNEI. The CDR3 region has the DNA TGTGCCAGCAGTGAGACCCCGGGGGGAGAGACCCAGTACTTC. It is translated as CASSETPGGETQYF.

This clone has more than one count but fewer than ten. This chain joins TRBV5-1 and TRBJ1-1; D remains ambiguous. Germline lookup yields CDR1 SGHRS and CDR2 YFSETQ. This CDR3 is 14 amino acids long. Trimming removed 0 bases from V and 1 base from J, with 7 bases in between. The CDR3 region has the DNA TGCGCCAGCAGCTTGGCCCCGCCGAACACTGAAGCTTTCTTT. As protein: CASSLAPPNTEAFF.

The table lists this clone with a count of one. CDR3 loop: CASSGIRDYEQYF. CDR3 nucleotides: TGTGCCAGCAGTGGCATCCGGGACTACGAGCAGTACTTC. J is TRBJ2-7 and V is TRBV27; TRBD2 might be the D (5 bases). The V and J ends lost 5 bases and 3 bases respectively, with 11 bases between them. The germline V gene has CDR1 MNHEY and CDR2 SMNVEV (reference sequence). CDR3 length equals 13 residues.

V and J are TRBV9 and TRBJ2-7, with D uncertain. This CDR3 has 15 amino acids. Trimming shortened V by 4 bases and J by 1 base, and 15 bases separated the two germline ends. Looked up from germline, CDR1 is SGDLS and CDR2 is YYNGEE. Here the CDR3 DNA reads TGTGCCAGCAGCCCAGCCTCCAGCACGTCCTACGAGCAGTACTTC. As protein: CASSPASSTSYEQYF. The variable domain in full, completed from reference TRBV9 and TRBJ2-7, reads DSGVTQTPKHLITATGQRVTLRCSPRSGDLSVYWYQQSLDQGLQFLIQYYNGEERAKGNILERFSAQQFPDLHSELNLSSLELGDSALYFCASSPASSTSYEQYFGPGTRLTVT.

The chain uses TRBV7-9 and TRBJ2-1; 7 bases align to TRBD1. The CDR3 is made up of 13 amino acids. J lost 10 bases, V lost 1 base, and 4 bases had no gene match. Germline V gives CDR1 SEHNR, CDR2 FQNEAQ (reference sequence). DNA for the CDR3: TGTGCCAGCAGCTTAGTTCAGGGGGTGGAGCAGTTCTTC. The encoded protein is CASSLVQGVEQFF.

The J gene is TRBJ1-2, the V gene TRBV18; D might be TRBD1 (5 bases). Deletions cut 2 bases from V and 13 bases from J, with 17 bases between. CDR1 and CDR2 from the germline V gene are KGHSH and LQKENI. The CDR3 is made up of 13 amino acids. The CDR3 nucleotides are TGTGCCAGCTCACCAGGCAGGGAGGTCTCGGGCACCTTC. Amino acids: CASSPGREVSGTF.

This chain links TRBV18 with TRBJ1-5; TRBD1 is a possible D gene (5 bases). This CDR3 has 14 amino acids. Germline V gene sequence: CDR1 KGHSH, CDR2 LQKENI. V was clipped by 3 bases and J by 9 bases, with 15 bases between them. The CDR3 DNA reads as TGTGCCAGCTCACCCTCGGACACCGGTGGGCCCCAGCATTTT. It codes for CASSPSDTGGPQHF.

This chain uses TRBV11-1 with TRBJ1-1, with 9 bases that match TRBD1. The CDR3 length is 15 residues. Germline-derived CDR1 and CDR2 are SGHAT and FQDESV (reference sequence). The J segment lost 1 base and the V segment lost 7 bases, leaving 7 bases of the junction unmatched. CDR3: CASNNPGQGNTEAFF. For the CDR3, the DNA is TGTGCCAGCAACAACCCGGGACAGGGGAACACTGAAGCTTTCTTT.

The V gene is TRBV11-1, the J gene TRBJ1-2; D uncertain. This CDR3 has 16 residues. CDR1 is SGHAT, CDR2 FQDESV, per germline (reference sequence). With 4 bases removed from V and 4 bases from J, the gap between germline ends came to 19 bases. CDR3 sequence: CASSSVEAGKTYGYTF. The CDR3 region has the DNA TGTGCCAGCAGCTCAGTAGAGGCTGGAAAGACCTATGGCTACACCTTC.

The V and J genes are TRBV5-1 and TRBJ2-5; D is perhaps TRBD1 (8 bases). The assigned J gene may be wrong: the sequence end matches TRBJ2-7 better. Germline V CDR1 and CDR2: SGHRS, YFSETQ. This CDR3 region has 16 residues. The CDR3, as DNA: TGCGCCAGCAGCACCCTGGACAGGGACTACTCCTACGAGCAGTACTTC. Translated, it gives CASSTLDRDYSYEQYF.

The V gene is TRBV6-1, the J gene TRBJ1-6, with 7 bases matching TRBD1. Germline V gene sequence: CDR1 MNHNS, CDR2 SASEGT. The CDR3 consists of 14 residues. Trimming took 8 bases from V and 9 from J; bases not matched to a gene: 10. The CDR3 spells CASLTGPELSPLHF. The CDR3 region has the DNA TGTGCCAGCTTGACAGGGCCGGAACTTTCACCCCTCCACTTT.

This clone showed up just once. The chain recombines TRBV6-5 with TRBJ2-2; unclear D gene. Germline V gene sequence: CDR1 MNHEY, CDR2 SVGAGI. The CDR3 contains 15 residues. Trimming removed 8 bases from V and 0 bases from J, with 13 bases in between. The CDR3 spells CASAPQPANTGELFF. In nucleotides, the CDR3 is TGTGCCAGCGCACCCCAACCCGCGAACACCGGGGAGCTGTTTTTT.

Turning to this clone: This CDR3 is also generated by other DNA sequences in the sample. The V call is TRBV7-2, the J call TRBJ2-1, with 8 bases lining up with TRBD2. The germline V gene has CDR1 SGHTA and CDR2 FQGNSA. The trim removed 5 bases at V and 6 bases at J, leaving 6 bases unmatched. The CDR3 runs to 14 residues. The CDR3 nucleotides read TGTGCCAGCAGCCCTGGGACTAGTCTCAATGAGCAGTTCTTC. Encoded protein: CASSPGTSLNEQFF.

V and J are TRBV10-3 and TRBJ2-1, with 11 positions matching TRBD2. This CDR3 region has 14 residues. The germline CDR1 and CDR2 sequences are ENHRY and SYGVKD. Trimming removed 0 bases from V and 9 bases from J; junction bases left unmatched: 1. DNA of the CDR3: TGTGCCATCAGTGAGTCTAGCGGGGGGGGTGAGCAGTTCTTC. This gives the protein CAISESSGGGEQFF.

This clone has just a few counts. The genes are TRBV19 and TRBJ2-7; the D is unclear. Germline CDR1 and CDR2: LNHDA and SQIVND (reference sequence). Trimming left V 3 bases short and J 0 bases short, with 9 bases between. The CDR3 has 14 residues. CDR3 residues: CASSIGQNSYEQYF. As DNA, the CDR3 is TGTGCCAGTAGTATCGGGCAGAACTCCTACGAGCAGTACTTC.

The chain recombines TRBV19 with TRBJ2-5, with TRBD1 identical over 7 bases. Germline V gene sequence: CDR1 LNHDA, CDR2 SQIVND (reference sequence). J lost 10 bases, V lost 4 bases, and 12 bases had no gene match. The CDR3 covers 14 residues. The CDR3 region has the DNA TGTGCCAGTAGTAAAGGGACAGCTCGCTTGCGCCAGTACTTC. Translated: CASSKGTARLRQYF.

The chain links TRBV15 to TRBJ2-4, with TRBD1 matching over 10 bases. Germline V CDR1 and CDR2: LNHNV, YYDKDF (reference sequence). This CDR3 region has 15 residues. J lost 9 bases, V lost 7 bases, and 12 bases had no gene match. CDR3 region: CATTQGGQGLGIQYF. The CDR3 nucleotides read TGTGCCACCACCCAAGGGGGACAGGGGTTGGGCATTCAGTACTTC.

The chain links TRBV29-1 to TRBJ2-1; TRBD1 might be the D (6 bases). Looked up from germline, CDR1 is SQVTM and CDR2 is ANQGSEA. The CDR3 length is 14 residues. Trimming cost V 0 bases and J 3 bases, with 9 bases left between them. This chain's CDR3 is CSVEDPGHYNEQFF. CDR3 DNA sequence: TGCAGCGTTGAAGATCCGGGACACTACAATGAGCAGTTCTTC.